This T cell receptor beta chain was captured by sequencing in a study of T cells in Graves' hyperthyroidism and ophthalmopathy (dated by TCRdb to the late 2010s). Regarding the study in general: Peripheral blood samples were taken at initial diagnosis, before any treatment was given. A discovery cohort of 95 to 100 patients, approximately 44 with Graves' ophthalmopathy and about 58 with stable Graves' hyperthyroidism, was used to find distinguishing TCR V-J signatures. An independent validation cohort of under 20 hyperthyroidism patients and approximately 15 patients who later progressed to ophthalmopathy tested prospective prediction of ophthalmopathy. The roughly 91 discovery patients were randomly split 7:3 into training and test sets. Thyroid tissue and blood T-cell repertoires from six Graves' hyperthyroidism patients were also compared in the study. Following sampling, methimazole starting at 30 mg daily was given to hyperthyroidism patients, and high-dose intravenous methylprednisolone was given to ophthalmopathy patients. The paper reports TCR Vbeta CDR3 sequencing of approximately 130 peripheral blood samples: some 44 ophthalmopathy, fewer than 80 hyperthyroidism and around 17 progressor patients. On the study overall, not on this receptor specifically: During validation, the model predicted progression to ophthalmopathy a median of approximately 7 months ahead of onset, with roughly 65% sensitivity and around 72% specificity. Sample size was not statistically predetermined, and investigators were not blinded to group allocation. Blood samples also contained most of the expanded thyroid clonotypes (frequency above 0.001), which suggests that blood repertoires may reflect thyroid immune responses. A model built on a 13 V-J signature distinguished ophthalmopathy from stable hyperthyroidism, reaching 87.88% sensitivity and 81.08% specificity in cross-validation and 80%/75% in testing.

As encoded in the germline V gene (reference sequence), CDR1 is GTSNPN while CDR2 is SVGIG. Its CDR3 holds 12 amino acids, cysteine through phenylalanine. Only the CDR3 DNA is retained, 36 bases long and in frame from the first base. V drops 3 bases and J drops 5 bases, leaving 10 bases in between. This clonotype was picked up many times. This receptor's antigen is unknown. Base quality data are lacking; no much larger clone is found one base away. Ophthalmopathy patients had moderately to severely active disease, Clinical Activity Score of at least 3, NOSPECS grade of at least 4, and duration under 3 months. Exclusion was applied to patients with uncontrolled infections, other autoimmune diseases, pregnancy or lactation. Diagnoses were established on the basis of clinical symptoms, serum thyroxine and TRAb, thyroid ultrasound, and orbital computed tomography. PBMCs were isolated from about 9.1 ml of fresh peripheral blood by Ficoll-Paque density gradient centrifugation. Total RNA was extracted using Trizol reagent, and RNA quality was assessed on an Agilent 2100 Bioanalyzer.

Amplification of TCR beta CDR3 regions was carried out from RNA transcripts. For the first round of RT-PCR on the TCR CDR3, the HTBI primer set was used together with the Qiagen OneStep RT-PCR kit. Libraries were constructed in a second round of multiplex PCR, after which size selection and purification were performed. Libraries were sequenced paired-end with 100 bp reads on an Illumina HiSeq2000. In the original analysis: Raw data were processed with SOAPnuke, discarding reads with adapters, uncalled bases, mean Phred below 15, or no exact constant-primer or identifier match. High-quality paired reads were merged using COPE v1.2.5, and each unique nucleotide sequence was defined as a clonotype. Clonotypes were aligned to IMGT TRBV, TRBD and TRBJ reference segments using MiTCR v1.1. Only V-J combinations with frequency above 0.0001, covering 99% to 99.2% of repertoires, were analysed. A TCS score was defined as the ratio of F50 (clonal expansion) to E x V (chaos), with BLOSUM62-based TCRdist applied between CDR3 peptides within each V-J. Welch's t-statistics and random forest reduced some 510 V-J features to 13, which were used in a naive Bayes classifier (R e1071). The public reads were reprocessed in TCRdb via fastp at Q25 and MiXCR, keeping in-frame beta chains. Records with the same CDR3 protein are collapsed into one entry carrying the most frequent genes and DNA. The V and J calls shown here were made by TCRdb, not taken from the authors' results. Present in this sample are 330,000 or so distinct CDR3 sequences, around 20% of which were seen just once. About 35% of the sample is in the top ten clones.

Rearrangement joined TRBV30 to TRBJ1-2, with an unclear D gene assignment. Source material: blood. The receptor comes from a man aged 45-60 years with Graves' ophthalmopathy. CDR3 sequence: CAWRAGVYGYTF. The DNA is as follows: TGTGCCTGGAGAGCTGGCGTTTATGGCTACACCTTC.